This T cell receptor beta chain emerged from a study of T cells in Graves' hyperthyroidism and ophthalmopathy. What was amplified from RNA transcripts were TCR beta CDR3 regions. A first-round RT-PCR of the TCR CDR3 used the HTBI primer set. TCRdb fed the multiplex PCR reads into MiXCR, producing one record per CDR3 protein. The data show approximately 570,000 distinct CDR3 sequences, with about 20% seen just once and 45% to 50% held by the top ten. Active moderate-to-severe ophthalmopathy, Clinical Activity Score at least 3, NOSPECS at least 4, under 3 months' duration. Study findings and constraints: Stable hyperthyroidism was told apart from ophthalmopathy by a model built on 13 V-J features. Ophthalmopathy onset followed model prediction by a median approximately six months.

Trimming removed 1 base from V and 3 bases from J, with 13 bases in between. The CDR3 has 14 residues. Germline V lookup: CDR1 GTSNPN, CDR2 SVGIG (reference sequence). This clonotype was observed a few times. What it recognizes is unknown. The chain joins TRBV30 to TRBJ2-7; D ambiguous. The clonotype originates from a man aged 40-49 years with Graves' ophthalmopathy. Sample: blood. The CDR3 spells CAWSARVRGYEQYF. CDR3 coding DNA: TGTGCCTGGAGTGCTAGGGTAAGAGGCTACGAGCAGTACTTC.